This record concerns one T cell receptor (beta chain) sequence. Its antigen is still unknown. The germline V gene encodes CDR1 SNHLY and CDR2 FYNNEI. This CDR3 has 15 residues. The V end lost 2 bases, the J end lost 4 bases, and 12 bases lay between the germline ends. This sample stems from a study of blood T cells in healthy people across ages. A second PCR of 7 to 11 cycles used a sample-barcoded 5' primer and a J-beta primer mix. In TCRdb, the 5' RACE reads were re-called with MiXCR into one record per CDR3 protein. The sample lists 800,000 to 1,300,000 distinct CDR3 sequences, 20% to 25% occurring once. The study drew donors from healthy Caucasian individuals in Russia aged about 6 to 100. Each donor gave ten milliliters of peripheral blood. Whole-study results and caveats: Measured against age, TCR beta diversity per million T cells decreased in a roughly linear manner. One million T cells yielded diversity estimates that were considered underestimates.

This same sample was also taken into another study, of T cells of mothers and their children.

Specimen: blood. This chain connects TRBV2 to TRBJ1-5; D is undetermined. The sequence derives from a girl aged 2 to 10 in good health. The CDR3 DNA is TGTGCCAGCAGTGAACGTAGGGAGATAAATCAGCCCCAGCATTTT. Amino acid sequence: CASSERREINQPQHF.